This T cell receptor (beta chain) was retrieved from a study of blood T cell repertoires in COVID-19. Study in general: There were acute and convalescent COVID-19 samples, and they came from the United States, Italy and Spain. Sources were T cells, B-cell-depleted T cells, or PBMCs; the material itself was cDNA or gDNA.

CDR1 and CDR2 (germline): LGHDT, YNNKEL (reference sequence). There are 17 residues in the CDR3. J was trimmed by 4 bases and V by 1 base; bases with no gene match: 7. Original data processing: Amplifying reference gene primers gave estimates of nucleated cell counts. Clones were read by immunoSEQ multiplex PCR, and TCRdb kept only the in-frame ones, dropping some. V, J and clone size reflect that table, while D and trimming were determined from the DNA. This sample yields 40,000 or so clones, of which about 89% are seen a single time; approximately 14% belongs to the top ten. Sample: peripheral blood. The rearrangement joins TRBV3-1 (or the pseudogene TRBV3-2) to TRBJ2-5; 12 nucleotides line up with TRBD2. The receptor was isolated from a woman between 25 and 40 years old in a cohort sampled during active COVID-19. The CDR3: CASSQALRTSGVETQYF. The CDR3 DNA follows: TGTGCCAGCAGCCAAGCGCTCAGGACTAGCGGGGTAGAGACCCAGTACTTC.